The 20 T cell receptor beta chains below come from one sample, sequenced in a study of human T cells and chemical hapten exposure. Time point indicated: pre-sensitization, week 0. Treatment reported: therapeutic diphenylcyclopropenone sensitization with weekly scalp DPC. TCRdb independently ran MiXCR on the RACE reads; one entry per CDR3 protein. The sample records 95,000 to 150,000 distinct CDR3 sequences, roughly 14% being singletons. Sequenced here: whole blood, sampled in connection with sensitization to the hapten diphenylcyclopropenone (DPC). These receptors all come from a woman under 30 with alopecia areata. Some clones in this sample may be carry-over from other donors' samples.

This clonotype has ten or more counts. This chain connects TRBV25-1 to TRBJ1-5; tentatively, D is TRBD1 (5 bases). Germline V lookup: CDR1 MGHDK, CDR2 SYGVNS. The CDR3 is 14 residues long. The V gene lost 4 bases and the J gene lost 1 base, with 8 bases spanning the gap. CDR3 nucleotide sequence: TGTGCCAGCAGTGTCGGGGGGAGCAATCAGCCCCAGCATTTT. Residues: CASSVGGSNQPQHF.

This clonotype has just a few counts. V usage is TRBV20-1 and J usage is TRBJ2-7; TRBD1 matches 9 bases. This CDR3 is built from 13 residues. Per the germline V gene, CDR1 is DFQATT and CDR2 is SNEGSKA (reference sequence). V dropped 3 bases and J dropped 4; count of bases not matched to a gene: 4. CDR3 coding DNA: TGCAGTGCTAGGGGACAGGGTGTTTACGAGCAGTACTTC. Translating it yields CSARGQGVYEQYF.

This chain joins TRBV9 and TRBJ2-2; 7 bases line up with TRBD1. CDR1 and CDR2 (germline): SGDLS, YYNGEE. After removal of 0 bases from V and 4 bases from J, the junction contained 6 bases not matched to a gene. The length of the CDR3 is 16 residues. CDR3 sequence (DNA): TGTGCCAGCAGCGTAGGGAGACAGGGTGGCACCGGGGAGCTGTTTTTT. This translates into CASSVGRQGGTGELFF.

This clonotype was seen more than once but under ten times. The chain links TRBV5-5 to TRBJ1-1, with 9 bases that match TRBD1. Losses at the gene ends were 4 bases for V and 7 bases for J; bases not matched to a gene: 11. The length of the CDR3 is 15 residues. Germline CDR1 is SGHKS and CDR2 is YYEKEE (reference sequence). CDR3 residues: CASSRDSGTGREAFF. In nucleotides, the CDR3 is TGTGCCAGCAGCCGAGACTCCGGGACAGGGCGTGAAGCTTTCTTT.

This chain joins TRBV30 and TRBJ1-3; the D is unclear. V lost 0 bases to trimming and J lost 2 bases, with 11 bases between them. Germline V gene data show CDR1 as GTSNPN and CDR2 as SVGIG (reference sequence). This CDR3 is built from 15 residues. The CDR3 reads CAWSVRNEAGNTIYF. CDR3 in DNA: TGTGCCTGGAGTGTAAGGAACGAGGCTGGAAACACCATATATTTT.

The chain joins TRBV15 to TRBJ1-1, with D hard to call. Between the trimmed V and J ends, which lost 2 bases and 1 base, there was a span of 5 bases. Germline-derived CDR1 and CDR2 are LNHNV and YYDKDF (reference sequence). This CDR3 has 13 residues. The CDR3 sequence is CATSRTRNTEAFF. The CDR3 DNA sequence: TGTGCCACCAGCAGAACCAGGAACACTGAAGCTTTCTTT.

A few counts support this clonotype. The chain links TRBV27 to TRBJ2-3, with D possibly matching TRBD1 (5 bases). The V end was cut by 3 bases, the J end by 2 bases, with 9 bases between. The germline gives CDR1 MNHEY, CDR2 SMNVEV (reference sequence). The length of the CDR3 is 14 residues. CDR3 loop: CASSFAGYTDTQYF. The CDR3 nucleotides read TGTGCCAGCAGTTTCGCAGGGTACACAGATACGCAGTATTTT.

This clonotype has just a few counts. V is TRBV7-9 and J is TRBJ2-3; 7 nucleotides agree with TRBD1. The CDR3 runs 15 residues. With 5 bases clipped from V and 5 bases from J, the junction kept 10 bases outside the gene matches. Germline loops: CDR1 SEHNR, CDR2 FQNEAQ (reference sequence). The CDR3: CASSPGDRVIDTQYF. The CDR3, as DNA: TGTGCCAGCAGCCCAGGGGACAGAGTCATAGATACGCAGTATTTT.

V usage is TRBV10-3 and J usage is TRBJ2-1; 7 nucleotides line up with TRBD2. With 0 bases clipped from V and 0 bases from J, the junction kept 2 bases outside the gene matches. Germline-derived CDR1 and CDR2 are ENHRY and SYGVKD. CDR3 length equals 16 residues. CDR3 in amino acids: CAISESREGSYNEQFF. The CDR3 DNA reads TGTGCCATCAGTGAGTCCAGGGAGGGCTCCTACAATGAGCAGTTCTTC.

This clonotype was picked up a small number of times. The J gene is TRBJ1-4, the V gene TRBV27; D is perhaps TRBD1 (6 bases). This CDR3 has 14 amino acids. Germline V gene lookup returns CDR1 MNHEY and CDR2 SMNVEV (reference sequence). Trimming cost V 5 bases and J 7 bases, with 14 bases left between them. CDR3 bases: TGTGCCAGCAGTCACGGGGGGCTCGGTGAAAAACTGTTTTTT. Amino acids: CASSHGGLGEKLFF.

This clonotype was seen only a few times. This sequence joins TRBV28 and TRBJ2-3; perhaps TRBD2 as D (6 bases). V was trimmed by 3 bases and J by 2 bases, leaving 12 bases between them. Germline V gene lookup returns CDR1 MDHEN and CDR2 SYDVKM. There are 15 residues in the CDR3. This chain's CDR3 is CASSFPGVDTDTQYF. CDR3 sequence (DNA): TGTGCCAGCAGTTTCCCGGGGGTTGACACAGATACGCAGTATTTT.

Here the CDR3 reads CASSQPGQSGHEQYF. CDR3 sequence (DNA): TGTGCCAGCAGCCAACCGGGACAGTCGGGCCACGAGCAGTACTTC. The chain employs TRBV14 and TRBJ2-7, with TRBD1 matching 7 bases. With 2 bases clipped from V and 5 bases from J, the junction kept 9 bases outside the gene matches. The CDR3 length is 15 residues. Per the germline V gene, CDR1 is SGHDN and CDR2 is FVKESK.

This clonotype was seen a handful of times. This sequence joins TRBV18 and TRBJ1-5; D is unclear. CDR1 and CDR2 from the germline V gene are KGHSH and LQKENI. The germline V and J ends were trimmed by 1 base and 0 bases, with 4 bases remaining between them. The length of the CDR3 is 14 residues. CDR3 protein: CASSPRDSNQPQHF. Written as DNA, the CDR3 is TGTGCCAGCTCACCACGGGATAGCAATCAGCCCCAGCATTTT.

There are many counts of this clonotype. CDR3 nucleotides: TGTGCCAGCAGCTCTAGCGGGGGGGCCACAGATACGCAGTATTTT. Translation: CASSSSGGATDTQYF. The chain employs TRBV7-9 and TRBJ2-3; TRBD2 matches 12 bases. Germline V gene lookup returns CDR1 SEHNR and CDR2 FQNEAQ (reference sequence). V was pared by 4 bases and J by 2 bases, with 1 base of the junction left unmatched. The length of the CDR3 is 15 residues.

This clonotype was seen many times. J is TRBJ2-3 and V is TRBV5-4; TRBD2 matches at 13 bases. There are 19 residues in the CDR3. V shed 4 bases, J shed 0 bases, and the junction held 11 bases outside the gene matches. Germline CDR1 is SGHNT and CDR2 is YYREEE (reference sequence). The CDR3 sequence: CASSTAWTSGGPSTDTQYF. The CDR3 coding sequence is TGTGCCAGCAGCACCGCTTGGACTAGCGGGGGCCCTAGCACAGATACGCAGTATTTT.

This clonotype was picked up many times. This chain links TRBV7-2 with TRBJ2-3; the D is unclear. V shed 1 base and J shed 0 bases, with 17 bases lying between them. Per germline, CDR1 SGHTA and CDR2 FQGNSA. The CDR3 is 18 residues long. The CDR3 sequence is CASSLVSRAEPSTDTQYF. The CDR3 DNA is TGTGCCAGCAGCTTAGTCAGCCGGGCGGAACCTAGCACAGATACGCAGTATTTT.

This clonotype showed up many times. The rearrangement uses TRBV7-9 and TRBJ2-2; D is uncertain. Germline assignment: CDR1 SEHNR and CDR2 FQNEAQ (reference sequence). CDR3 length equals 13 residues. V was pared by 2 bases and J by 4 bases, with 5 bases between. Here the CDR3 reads CASSLRSTGELFF. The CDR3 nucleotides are TGTGCCAGCAGCTTAAGAAGCACCGGGGAGCTGTTTTTT.

CDR3 bases: TGTGCCAGCAGTGCCCTCTCCTTTACAGGGCATGGCTACACCTTC. Encoded protein: CASSALSFTGHGYTF. The V and J genes are TRBV25-1 and TRBJ1-2; a weak D match, TRBD1 (6 bases). The V gene's germline CDR1 is MGHDK and CDR2 SYGVNS. The CDR3 has 15 residues. The V gene lost 4 bases and the J gene lost 6 bases, with 18 bases spanning the gap.

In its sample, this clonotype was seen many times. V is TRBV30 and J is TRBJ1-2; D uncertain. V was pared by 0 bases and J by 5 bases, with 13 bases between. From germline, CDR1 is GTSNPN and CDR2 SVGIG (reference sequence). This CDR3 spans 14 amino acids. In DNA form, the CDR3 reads TGTGCCTGGAGTGTGGAAGGGCGGATTTATGGCTACACCTTC. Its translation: CAWSVEGRIYGYTF. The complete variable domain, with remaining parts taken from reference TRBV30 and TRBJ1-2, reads SQTIHQWPATLVQPVGSPLSLECTVEGTSNPNLYWYRQAAGRGLQLLFYSVGIGQISSEVPQNLSASRPQDRQFILSSKKLLLSDSGFYLCAWSVEGRIYGYTFGSGTRLTVV.

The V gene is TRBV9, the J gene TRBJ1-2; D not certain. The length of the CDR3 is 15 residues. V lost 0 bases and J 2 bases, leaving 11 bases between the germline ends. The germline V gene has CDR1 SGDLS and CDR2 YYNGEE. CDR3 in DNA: TGTGCCAGCAGCGTAGGGGCAGAGCCGAACTATGGCTACACCTTC. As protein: CASSVGAEPNYGYTF.